This passage covers 21 T cell receptor beta chains from one sample sequenced in a study of blood T cells in healthy people across ages. Primed by a sample-barcoded 5' primer and a J-beta primer mix, a second PCR proceeded for roughly 6 to 12 cycles. Via MiXCR, TCRdb re-called the 5' RACE reads, giving one row per CDR3 protein. The table has approximately 350,000 distinct CDR3 sequences, roughly half seen once. Sequencing was carried out using blood. These receptors were obtained from a man aged 60 to 75 in good health.

This clonotype has a handful of counts. The rearrangement uses TRBV20-1 and TRBJ2-7; TRBD2 matches at 13 bases. The V segment lost 5 bases and the J segment 2 bases; nucleotides outside the gene matches: 6. In germline, CDR1 is DFQATT, CDR2 SNEGSKA (reference sequence). This CDR3 is 15 amino acids long. CDR3 residues: CSAEGTSGTTYEQYF. CDR3 nucleotide sequence: TGCAGTGCTGAGGGGACTAGCGGGACGACCTACGAGCAGTACTTC.

The chain couples TRBV20-1 to TRBJ2-7; 11 bases fit TRBD1. CDR1 is DFQATT, CDR2 SNEGSKA, per germline (reference sequence). Trimming removed 3 bases from V and 1 base from J; junction bases left unmatched: 8. The CDR3 runs 16 residues. CDR3 coding DNA: TGCAGTGCTAGGGACGGACAGGGGGCGCGTTCCTACGAGCAGTACTTC. Encoded protein: CSARDGQGARSYEQYF.

V usage is TRBV20-1 and J usage is TRBJ1-2; TRBD1 is a possible D gene (5 bases). V lost 8 bases and J 5 bases, leaving 18 bases between the germline ends. Germline values: CDR1 DFQATT, CDR2 SNEGSKA (reference sequence). This CDR3 region has 13 residues. The CDR3 sequence is CSSARDGFYGYTF. The CDR3 DNA sequence: TGCAGTTCGGCCCGGGACGGATTTTATGGCTACACCTTC.

This clonotype was seen once. V and J are TRBV5-6 and TRBJ1-1; 8 bases line up with TRBD1. Germline V gene lookup returns CDR1 SGHDT and CDR2 YYEEEE. CDR3 length: 17 residues. The ends lost 0 bases at V and 1 base at J; junction bases unmatched: 8. The CDR3: CASSLDRGTVGNTEAFF. In DNA, the CDR3 is TGTGCCAGCAGCTTGGACAGGGGGACCGTCGGGAACACTGAAGCTTTCTTT.

The gene calls are TRBV20-1 and TRBJ1-1, with a possible D match to TRBD1 (6 bases). V dropped 4 bases and J dropped 2 bases, with 11 bases sitting between them. The CDR3 runs to 13 residues. Germline values: CDR1 DFQATT, CDR2 SNEGSKA (reference sequence). Here the CDR3 DNA reads TGCAGTGCTACAGGGGCGGCTAACACTGAAGCTTTCTTT. This sequence encodes CSATGAANTEAFF.

J is TRBJ2-1 and V is TRBV6-5, with TRBD1 as a possible D gene (6 bases). CDR1 is MNHEY, CDR2 SVGAGI, per germline. V dropped 5 bases and J dropped 14 bases, with 13 bases sitting between them. The CDR3 covers 11 residues. CDR3 amino acids: CASSQTGLEFF. CDR3 in DNA: TGTGCCAGCAGTCAAACAGGGTTGGAGTTCTTC.

The gene calls are TRBV11-2 and TRBJ2-1, with 11 bases aligning to TRBD2. V shed 0 bases and J 7 bases; nucleotides not matched to a gene: 5. This CDR3 spans 16 amino acids. Germline V gene data show CDR1 as SGHAT and CDR2 as FQNNGV. DNA for the CDR3: TGTGCCAGCAGCTTAGATACCACTAGCGGGAGTAATGAGCAGTTCTTC. Translated, it gives CASSLDTTSGSNEQFF.

This clonotype was counted a few times. V and J are TRBV12-3 or TRBV12-4 and TRBJ2-2; 7 bases line up with TRBD1. The CDR3 contains 13 residues. J lost 6 bases, V lost 6 bases, and 4 bases had no gene match. The CDR3 region is CASSRQGPGELFF. For the CDR3, the DNA is TGTGCCAGCAGCCGACAGGGTCCCGGGGAGCTGTTTTTT.

The chain employs TRBV20-1 and TRBJ2-7; D is uncertain. Germline V gene sequence: CDR1 DFQATT, CDR2 SNEGSKA (reference sequence). V lost 0 bases and J 4 bases, leaving 13 bases between the germline ends. CDR3 length: 14 residues. CDR3 coding DNA: TGCAGTGCTAGAGATGGGGTCTATGCGTACGAGCAGTACTTC. Translation: CSARDGVYAYEQYF.

The chain carries TRBV7-9 and TRBJ2-5, with a weak D call TRBD2 (5 bases). V gave up 5 bases and J gave up 0 bases, with 10 bases separating them. CDR1 SEHNR and CDR2 FQNEAQ come from the germline V gene (reference sequence). This CDR3 is 14 amino acids long. The DNA for the CDR3 is TGTGCCAGCAGCCCCTGGCGGGACCAAGAGACCCAGTACTTC. Its protein is CASSPWRDQETQYF.

The J gene is TRBJ2-7, the V gene TRBV27, with D possibly being TRBD2 (5 bases). The length of the CDR3 is 17 residues. V lost 6 bases, J lost 7 bases, and 28 bases lay in between. The germline V gene encodes CDR1 MNHEY and CDR2 SMNVEV (reference sequence). DNA of the CDR3: TGTGCCAGCAGCCGAGGGTGGCCATATAGCGTGAGGGATGAGCAGTACTTC. Protein: CASSRGWPYSVRDEQYF.

This clonotype has more than one count but fewer than ten. The V gene is TRBV15, the J gene TRBJ2-7; perhaps TRBD1 as D (6 bases). The CDR3 runs to 13 residues. Per germline, CDR1 LNHNV and CDR2 YYDKDF (reference sequence). V dropped 5 bases and J dropped 2 bases, with 10 bases sitting between them. The CDR3 sequence is CATSQEGAYEQYF. CDR3 DNA sequence: TGTGCCACCAGCCAAGAGGGGGCCTACGAGCAGTACTTC. Drawing the rest from reference TRBV15 and TRBJ2-7, the complete variable domain is DAMVIQNPRYQVTQFGKPVTLSCSQTLNHNVMYWYQQKSSQAPKLLFHYYDKDFNNEADTPDNFQSRRPNTSFCFLDIRSPGLGDTAMYLCATSQEGAYEQYFGPGTRLTVT.

The V gene is TRBV5-5, the J gene TRBJ2-4; TRBD1 matches 9 bases. CDR1 is SGHKS, CDR2 YYEKEE, per germline (reference sequence). Trimming at V came to 3 bases and at J to 13 bases, leaving 14 bases not matched to a gene. The CDR3 contains 15 residues. CDR3 DNA: TGTGCCAGCAGCTCAGGAACACAGGGGGCGCGGGAGCAGTACTTC. Amino acid sequence: CASSSGTQGAREQYF.

The rearrangement links TRBV6-2 or TRBV6-3 to TRBJ2-1; 13 bases are a match to TRBD2. CDR3 length: 16 residues. The germline gives CDR1 MNHEY, CDR2 SVGEGT. V lost 6 bases to trimming and J lost 7 bases; unmatched junction nucleotides: 9. CDR3 DNA: TGTGCCAGCAGCTGGACTAGCGGGAGATTGGAGAATGAGCAGTTCTTC. This translates into CASSWTSGRLENEQFF.

V and J are TRBV20-1 and TRBJ1-4; a weak D match, TRBD1 (6 bases). Germline V CDR1 and CDR2: DFQATT, SNEGSKA (reference sequence). With 0 bases removed from V and 7 bases from J, the gap between germline ends came to 12 bases. This CDR3 comprises 14 residues. Here the CDR3 DNA reads TGCAGTGCTAGAGATGGGCGAGGGGGTGAAAAACTGTTTTTT. The encoded protein is CSARDGRGGEKLFF.

For this clonotype: A read error may be the cause here, since a much bigger clone is one base away. This chain uses TRBV10-1 with TRBJ2-5; 8 nucleotides match TRBD2. The CDR3 is 14 residues long. CDR1 and CDR2 (germline): WNHNN, SYGVQD (reference sequence). CDR3 sequence: CAGSRGGQQETQYF. CDR3 nucleotide sequence: TGCGCCGGCAGCCGGGGGGGCCAACAAGAGACCCAGTACTTC.

This clonotype was observed a handful of times. The chain carries TRBV7-2 and TRBJ2-5, with TRBD2 matching over 7 bases. The CDR3 extends over 15 amino acids. Per germline, CDR1 SGHTA and CDR2 FQGNSA. With 5 bases clipped from V and 5 bases from J, the junction kept 11 bases outside the gene matches. CDR3: CASSPLRGSGETQYF. The CDR3 bases are TGTGCCAGCAGCCCTCTTCGCGGGAGTGGGGAGACCCAGTACTTC.

The rearrangement joins TRBV6-2 or TRBV6-3 to TRBJ2-7; a weak D match, TRBD2 (6 bases). This CDR3 comprises 15 residues. CDR1 MNHEY and CDR2 SVGEGT come from the germline V gene. V was cut by 8 bases and J by 2 bases, with 19 bases left in between. CDR3 coding DNA: TGTGCCAGCTACCAGGAGACTGGCGGGGCCTACGAGCAGTACTTC. Amino acids: CASYQETGGAYEQYF.

The table lists this clonotype with a count of one. The rearrangement joins TRBV27 to TRBJ1-6; TRBD1 aligns across 9 bases. The CDR3 sequence is 14 residues long. V trimming: 7 bases; J trimming: 5 bases; junction bases outside the gene matches: 3. Germline V gene lookup returns CDR1 MNHEY and CDR2 SMNVEV (reference sequence). DNA for the CDR3: TGTGCCAGCACTCGGGACAGGGATAATTCACCCCTCCACTTT. Translating gives CASTRDRDNSPLHF.

Comments on this clonotype: No DNA is shown, since the ends of the CDR3 on it are uncertain; the CDR3 is the one TCRdb lists. The chain has TRBV29-1 and TRBJ1-2; the table names TRBD1, a call not compared with the DNA. The CDR3 is made up of 14 amino acids, end residues included. The V gene's germline CDR1 is SQVTM and CDR2 ANQGSEA. The CDR3 reads CSVDFATGALRDTF.

About this clonotype itself: A much larger clone lies a single base off, so this may be a read error. V is TRBV7-2 and J is TRBJ2-1; TRBD1 matches 10 bases. The J call could be wrong; TRBJ2-7 is a better fit for the DNA end. CDR1 is SGHTA, CDR2 FQGNSA, per germline. The CDR3 is 14 residues long. The CDR3 region has the DNA TGTGCCAGCAACCGGGACAGGGGCGGGAATGAGCAGTACTTC. This sequence encodes CASNRDRGGNEQYF.